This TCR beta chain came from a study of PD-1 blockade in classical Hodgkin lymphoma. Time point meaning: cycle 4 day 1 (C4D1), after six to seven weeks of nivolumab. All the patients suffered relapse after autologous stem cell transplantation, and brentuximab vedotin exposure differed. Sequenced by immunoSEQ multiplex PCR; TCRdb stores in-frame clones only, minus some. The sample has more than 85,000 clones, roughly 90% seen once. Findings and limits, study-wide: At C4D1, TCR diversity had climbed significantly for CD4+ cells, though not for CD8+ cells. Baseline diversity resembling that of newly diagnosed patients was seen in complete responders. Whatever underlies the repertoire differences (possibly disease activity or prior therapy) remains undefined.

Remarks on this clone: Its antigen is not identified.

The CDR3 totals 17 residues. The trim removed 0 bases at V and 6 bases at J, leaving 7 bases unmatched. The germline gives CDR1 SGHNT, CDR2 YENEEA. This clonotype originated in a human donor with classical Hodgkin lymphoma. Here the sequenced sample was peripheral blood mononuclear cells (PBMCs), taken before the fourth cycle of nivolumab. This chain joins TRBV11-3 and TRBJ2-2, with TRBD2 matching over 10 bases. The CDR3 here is CASSLDLGLAVAGELFF. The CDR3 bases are TGTGCCAGCAGCTTAGATCTCGGACTAGCGGTCGCCGGGGAGCTGTTTTTT.